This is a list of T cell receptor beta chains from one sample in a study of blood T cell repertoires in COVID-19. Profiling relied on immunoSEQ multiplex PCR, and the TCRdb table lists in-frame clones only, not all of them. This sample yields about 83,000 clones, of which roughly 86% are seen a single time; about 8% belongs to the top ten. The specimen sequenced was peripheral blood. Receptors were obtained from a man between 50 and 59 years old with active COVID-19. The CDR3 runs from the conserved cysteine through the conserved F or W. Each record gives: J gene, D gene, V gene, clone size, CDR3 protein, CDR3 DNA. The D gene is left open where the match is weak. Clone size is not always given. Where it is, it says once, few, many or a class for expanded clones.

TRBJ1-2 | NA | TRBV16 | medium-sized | CASSQDQNYGYTF | TGTGCCAGCAGCCAAGATCAGAACTATGGCTACACCTTC
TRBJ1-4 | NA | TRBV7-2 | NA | CASSLDRTTNEKLFF | TGTGCCAGCAGCCTGGACAGAACAACTAATGAAAAACTGTTTTTT
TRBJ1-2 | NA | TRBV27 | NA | CASSVQANYGYTF | TGTGCCAGCAGTGTTCAGGCTAACTATGGCTACACCTTC
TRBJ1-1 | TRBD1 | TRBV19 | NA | CASTLQDRGRSTEAFF | TGTGCCAGTACCCTTCAGGACAGGGGGCGCAGCACTGAAGCTTTCTTT
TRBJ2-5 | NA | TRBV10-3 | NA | CAISEGVGAETQYF | TGTGCCATCAGTGAGGGGGTGGGGGCAGAGACCCAGTACTTC
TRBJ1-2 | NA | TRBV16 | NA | CASSLSRGPGTYTF | TGTGCCAGCAGCCTTAGCAGGGGCCCAGGGACCTACACCTTC
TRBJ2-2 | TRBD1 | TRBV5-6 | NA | CASSSKYRGLNTGELFF | TGTGCCAGCAGCTCGAAATACAGGGGGCTCAACACCGGGGAGCTGTTTTTT
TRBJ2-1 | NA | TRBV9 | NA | CASRAGLQDSYNEQFF | TGTGCCAGCAGGGCGGGACTTCAAGACTCCTACAATGAGCAGTTCTTC
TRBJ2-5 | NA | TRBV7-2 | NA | CASSLARLRYQETQYF | TGTGCCAGCAGCTTGGCCCGCCTGCGGTACCAAGAGACCCAGTACTTC
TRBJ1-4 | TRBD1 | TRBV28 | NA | CASSLRDRQSNEKLFF | TGTGCCAGCAGTTTAAGGGACAGGCAATCTAATGAAAAACTGTTTTTT
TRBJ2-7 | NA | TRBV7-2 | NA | CASSPANRETEQYF | TGTGCCAGCAGCCCCGCGAACAGGGAGACCGAGCAGTACTTC
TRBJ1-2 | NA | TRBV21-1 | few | CASSEGDDGYTF | TGTGCCAGCAGCGAGGGTGACGACGGCTACACCTTC
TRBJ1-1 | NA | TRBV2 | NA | CASSDQGNTEAFF | TGTGCCAGCAGTGATCAGGGGAACACTGAAGCTTTCTTT
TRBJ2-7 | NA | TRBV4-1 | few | CASSHPQEEQYF | TGCGCCAGCAGCCATCCCCAGGAAGAGCAGTACTTC
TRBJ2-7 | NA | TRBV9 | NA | CASSPRTGTDGEQYF | TGTGCCAGCAGCCCCCGGACTGGTACCGACGGCGAGCAGTACTTC
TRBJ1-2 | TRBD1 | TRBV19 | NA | CASSDRARANYGYTF | TGTGCCAGTAGCGACAGGGCCCGAGCTAACTATGGCTACACCTTC
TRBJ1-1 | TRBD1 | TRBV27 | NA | CASSFAGTGGRRTEAFF | TGTGCCAGCAGTTTCGCCGGGACAGGGGGTAGAAGAACTGAAGCTTTCTTT
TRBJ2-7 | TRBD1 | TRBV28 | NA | CASSPPQQGGSYEQYF | TGTGCCAGCAGTCCACCCCAACAGGGGGGATCCTACGAGCAGTACTTC